One T cell receptor (beta chain) is described in this entry. Its target is unknown. TCRdb's copy holds only in-frame clones and misses some; the assay was immunoSEQ multiplex PCR. Of 80,000 to 95,000 clones listed, about 91% are singletons. This entry comes from a study of identifying expanded T cells in peripheral blood. Notes on the study in general: Over two and four weeks, about 15 and 19 clones changed, versus around 1.3 between replicates.

Germline lookup yields CDR1 SGHDN and CDR2 FVKESK. The CDR3 runs to 14 residues. V was clipped by 3 bases and J by 7 bases, with 15 bases between them. The source of this sequence is a person aged 18-70 years in good health. The V call is TRBV14, the J call TRBJ1-1, with D possibly TRBD1 on 5 matching bases. The sequenced sample was blood. The CDR3 is CASSQTWGRNEAFF. Here the CDR3 DNA reads TGTGCCAGCAGCCAGACGTGGGGGAGGAATGAAGCTTTCTTT.